This T cell receptor (beta chain) was recorded in a study of blood T cell repertoires in COVID-19. Cohorts were assigned according to the clinical history that participants reported. The germline V gene encodes CDR1 LNHDA and CDR2 SQIVND (reference sequence). V was pared by 4 bases and J by 6 bases, with 10 bases between. CDR3 length: 12 residues. TCRdb's table, derived via immunoSEQ multiplex PCR, lists solely in-frame clones and lacks some. This table holds 180,000 or so clones, about 88% found once. This chain uses TRBV19 with TRBJ2-7, with TRBD1 as a possible D gene (6 bases). The receptor comes from a human donor with acute COVID-19. The donor label of this sample is uncertain. The sequenced material came from PBMCs or T cells enriched from blood (not recorded which). CDR3 amino acids: CASSTTGSEQYF. The DNA for the CDR3 is TGTGCCAGTAGTACCACAGGGTCCGAGCAGTACTTC.